This is a list of T cell receptor beta chains from one sample in a study of blood T cell repertoires in COVID-19. This table comes from immunoSEQ multiplex PCR, and its TCRdb copy is limited to in-frame clones, with some not included. The sample gives about 250,000 clones, nearly 90% of which show up once; 2.1% is in the top ten. The sample comprised peripheral blood. The receptors were gathered from a woman aged 55-70 years with COVID-19, enrolled during active disease. The CDR3 runs from the conserved cysteine through the conserved F or W. D genes are given only for firm matches.

D	V	J	CDR3	DNA
NA	TRBV30	TRBJ1-4	CAWSVDRGNEKLFF	TGTGCCTGGAGTGTAGATAGGGGGAATGAAAAACTGTTTTTT
TRBD1	TRBV15	TRBJ2-3	CATGTGAGSTDTQYF	TGTGCCACAGGGACAGGGGCTGGGAGCACAGATACGCAGTATTTT
NA	TRBV6-2/TRBV6-3	TRBJ2-3	CASSSRLTDTQYF	TGTGCCAGCAGTTCCAGACTCACAGATACGCAGTATTTT
NA	TRBV7-9	TRBJ1-5	CASSSLQQQDSNQPQHF	TGTGCCAGCAGCTCCTTACAACAGCAAGATAGCAATCAGCCCCAGCATTTT
NA	TRBV6-5	TRBJ1-4	CASSYSALGGEKLFF	TGTGCCAGCAGTTACTCTGCACTGGGGGGTGAAAAACTGTTTTTT
TRBD1	TRBV7-9	TRBJ1-2	CASSFGPPGQGTGGYTF	TGTGCCAGCAGCTTCGGGCCCCCGGGACAGGGAACGGGCGGCTACACCTTC
NA	TRBV12-3/TRBV12-4	TRBJ1-1	CASSFRVDAEAFF	TGTGCCAGCAGTTTCAGGGTGGACGCTGAAGCTTTCTTT
TRBD1	TRBV7-8	TRBJ1-5	CASSSLTGASNQPQHF	TGTGCCAGCAGCAGCCTGACAGGGGCGAGCAATCAGCCCCAGCATTTT
NA	TRBV6-5	TRBJ1-5	CASSRGGGSNQPQHF	TGTGCCAGCAGCCGCGGGGGGGGAAGCAATCAGCCCCAGCATTTT
NA	TRBV4-1	TRBJ1-2	CASSQVTGYGYTF	TGCGCCAGCAGCCAAGTAACAGGCTATGGCTACACCTTC
NA	TRBV5-8	TRBJ1-1	CASSPRGRGILSITEAFF	TGTGCCAGCAGCCCGCGGGGGAGGGGAATCCTTTCGATAACTGAAGCTTTCTTT